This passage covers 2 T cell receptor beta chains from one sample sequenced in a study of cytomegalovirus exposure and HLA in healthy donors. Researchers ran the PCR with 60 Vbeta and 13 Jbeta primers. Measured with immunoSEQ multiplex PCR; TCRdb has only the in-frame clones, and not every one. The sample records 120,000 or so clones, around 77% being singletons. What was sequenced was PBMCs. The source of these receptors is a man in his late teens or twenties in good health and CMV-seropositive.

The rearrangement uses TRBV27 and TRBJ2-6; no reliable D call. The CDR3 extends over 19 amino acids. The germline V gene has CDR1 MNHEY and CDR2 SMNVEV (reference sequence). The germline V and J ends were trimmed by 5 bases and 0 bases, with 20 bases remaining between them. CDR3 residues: CASSKASPRVYSGANVLTF. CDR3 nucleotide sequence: TGTGCCAGCAGTAAAGCGTCTCCCCGCGTTTACTCTGGGGCCAACGTCCTGACTTTC.

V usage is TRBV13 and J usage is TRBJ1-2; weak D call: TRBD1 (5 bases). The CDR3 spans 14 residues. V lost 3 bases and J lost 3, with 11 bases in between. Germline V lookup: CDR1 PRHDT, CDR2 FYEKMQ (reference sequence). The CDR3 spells CASSFRTGDYGYTF. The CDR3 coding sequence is TGTGCCAGCAGCTTTCGAACGGGGGACTATGGCTACACCTTC.